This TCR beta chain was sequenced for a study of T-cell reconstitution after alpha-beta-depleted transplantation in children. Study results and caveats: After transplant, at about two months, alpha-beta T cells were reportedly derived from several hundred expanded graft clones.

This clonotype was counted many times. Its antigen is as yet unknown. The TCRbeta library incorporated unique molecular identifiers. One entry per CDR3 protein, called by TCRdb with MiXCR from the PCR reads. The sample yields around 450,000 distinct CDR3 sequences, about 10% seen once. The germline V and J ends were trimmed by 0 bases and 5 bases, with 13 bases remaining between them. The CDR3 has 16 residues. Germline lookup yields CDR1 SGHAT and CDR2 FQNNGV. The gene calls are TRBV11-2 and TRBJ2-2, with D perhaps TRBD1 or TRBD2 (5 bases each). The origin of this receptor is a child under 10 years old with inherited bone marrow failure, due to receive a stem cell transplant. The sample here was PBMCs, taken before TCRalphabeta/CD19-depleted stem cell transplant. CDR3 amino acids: CASSLDPGSQTGELFF. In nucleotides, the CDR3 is TGTGCCAGCAGCTTAGATCCAGGGAGTCAAACCGGGGAGCTGTTTTTT.